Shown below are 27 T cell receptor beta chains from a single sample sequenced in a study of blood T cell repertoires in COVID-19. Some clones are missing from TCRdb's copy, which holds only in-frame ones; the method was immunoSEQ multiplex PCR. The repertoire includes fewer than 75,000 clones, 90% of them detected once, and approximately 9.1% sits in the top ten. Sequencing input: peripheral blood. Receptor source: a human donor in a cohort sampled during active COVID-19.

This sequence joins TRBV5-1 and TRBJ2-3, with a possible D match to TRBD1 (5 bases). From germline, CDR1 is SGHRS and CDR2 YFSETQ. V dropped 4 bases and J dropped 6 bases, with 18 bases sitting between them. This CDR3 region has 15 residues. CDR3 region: CASSRDRRAGDTQYF. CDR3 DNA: TGCGCCAGCAGCCGCGACAGACGAGCAGGGGATACGCAGTATTTT.

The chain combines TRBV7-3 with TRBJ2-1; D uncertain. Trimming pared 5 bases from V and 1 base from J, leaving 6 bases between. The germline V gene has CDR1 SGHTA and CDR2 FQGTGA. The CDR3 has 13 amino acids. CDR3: CASSPASYNEQFF. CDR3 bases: TGTGCCAGCAGCCCCGCGTCCTACAATGAGCAGTTCTTC.

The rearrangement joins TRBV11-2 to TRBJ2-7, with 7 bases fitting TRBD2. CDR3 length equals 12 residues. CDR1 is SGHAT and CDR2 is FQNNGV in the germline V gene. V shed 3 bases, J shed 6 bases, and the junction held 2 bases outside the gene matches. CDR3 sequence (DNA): TGTGCCAGCAGCTTGGGGGGGGTCGAGCAGTACTTC. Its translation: CASSLGGVEQYF.

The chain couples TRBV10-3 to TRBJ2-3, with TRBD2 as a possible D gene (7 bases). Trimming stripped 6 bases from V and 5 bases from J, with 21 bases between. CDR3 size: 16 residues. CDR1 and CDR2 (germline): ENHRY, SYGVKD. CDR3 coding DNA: TGTGCCATCAGCGGTGGGGAGGGGGACCGGGGAGATACGCAGTATTTT. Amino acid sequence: CAISGGEGDRGDTQYF.

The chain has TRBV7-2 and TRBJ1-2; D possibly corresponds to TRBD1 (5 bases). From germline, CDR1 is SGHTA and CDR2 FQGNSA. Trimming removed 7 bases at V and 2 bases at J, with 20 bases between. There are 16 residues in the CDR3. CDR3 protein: CASTPGAGGQNYGYTF. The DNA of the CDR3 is TGTGCCAGCACGCCCGGTGCGGGGGGTCAGAACTATGGCTACACCTTC.

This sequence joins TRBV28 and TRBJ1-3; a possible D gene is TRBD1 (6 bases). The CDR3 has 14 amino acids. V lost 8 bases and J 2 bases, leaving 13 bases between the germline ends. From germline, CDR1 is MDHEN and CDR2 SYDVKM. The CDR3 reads CASRTTGPGNTIYF. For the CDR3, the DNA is TGTGCCAGCCGTACTACAGGGCCTGGAAACACCATATATTTT.

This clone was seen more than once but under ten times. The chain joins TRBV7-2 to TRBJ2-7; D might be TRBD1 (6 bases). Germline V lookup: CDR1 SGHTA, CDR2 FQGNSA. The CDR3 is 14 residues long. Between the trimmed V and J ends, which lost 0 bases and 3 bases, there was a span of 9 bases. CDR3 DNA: TGTGCCAGCAGCTTAGCCGGACAGATCTACGAGCAGTACTTC. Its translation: CASSLAGQIYEQYF.

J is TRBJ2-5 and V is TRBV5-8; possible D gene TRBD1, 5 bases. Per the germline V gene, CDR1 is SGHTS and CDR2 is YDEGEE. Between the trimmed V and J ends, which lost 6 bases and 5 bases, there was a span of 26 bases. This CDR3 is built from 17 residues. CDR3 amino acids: CASTPLTDIYGWETQYF. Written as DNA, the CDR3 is TGTGCCAGCACACCGTTAACGGACATCTATGGATGGGAGACCCAGTACTTC.

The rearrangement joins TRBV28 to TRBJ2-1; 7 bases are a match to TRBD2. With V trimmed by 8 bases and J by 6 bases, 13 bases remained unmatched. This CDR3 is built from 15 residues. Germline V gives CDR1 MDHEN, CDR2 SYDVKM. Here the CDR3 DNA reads TGTGCCAGCGGACCTACTAGCGTTTCCCCCAATGAGCAGTTCTTC. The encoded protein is CASGPTSVSPNEQFF.

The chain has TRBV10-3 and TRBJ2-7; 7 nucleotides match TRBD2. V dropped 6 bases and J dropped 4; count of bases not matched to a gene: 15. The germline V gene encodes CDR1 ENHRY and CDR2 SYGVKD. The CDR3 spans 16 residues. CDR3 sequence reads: CAIRIGGRALGYEQYF. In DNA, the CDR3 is TGTGCCATCAGGATCGGGGGGAGGGCCCTGGGGTACGAGCAGTACTTC.

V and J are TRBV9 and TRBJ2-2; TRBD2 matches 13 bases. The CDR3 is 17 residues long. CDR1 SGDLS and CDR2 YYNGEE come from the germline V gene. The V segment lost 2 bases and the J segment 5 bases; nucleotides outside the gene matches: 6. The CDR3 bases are TGTGCCAGCAGCGTCGGACTAGCGGGGGTAGAAACCGGGGAGCTGTTTTTT. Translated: CASSVGLAGVETGELFF.

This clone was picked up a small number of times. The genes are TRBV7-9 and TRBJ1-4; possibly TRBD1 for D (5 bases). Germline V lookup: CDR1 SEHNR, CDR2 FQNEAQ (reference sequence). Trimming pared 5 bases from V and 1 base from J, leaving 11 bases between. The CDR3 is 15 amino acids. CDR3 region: CASSPRQRTNEKLFF. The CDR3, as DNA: TGTGCCAGCAGCCCTCGACAGCGAACTAATGAAAAACTGTTTTTT.

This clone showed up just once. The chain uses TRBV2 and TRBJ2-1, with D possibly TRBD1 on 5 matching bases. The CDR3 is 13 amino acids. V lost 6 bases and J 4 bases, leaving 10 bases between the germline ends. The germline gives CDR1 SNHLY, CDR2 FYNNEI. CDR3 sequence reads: CASSTDKYNEQFF. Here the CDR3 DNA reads TGTGCCAGCAGCACGGACAAGTACAATGAGCAGTTCTTC.

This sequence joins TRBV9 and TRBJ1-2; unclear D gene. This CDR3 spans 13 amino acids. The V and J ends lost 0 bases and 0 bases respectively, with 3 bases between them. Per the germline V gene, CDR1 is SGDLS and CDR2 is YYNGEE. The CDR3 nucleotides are TGTGCCAGCAGCGTAGCAGCTAACTATGGCTACACCTTC. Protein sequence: CASSVAANYGYTF.

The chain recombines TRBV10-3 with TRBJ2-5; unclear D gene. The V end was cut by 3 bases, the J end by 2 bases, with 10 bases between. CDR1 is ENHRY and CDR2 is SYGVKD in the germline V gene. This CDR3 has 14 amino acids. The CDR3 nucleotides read TGTGCCATCAGTGACCCCAGGAAACAAGAGACCCAGTACTTC. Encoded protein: CAISDPRKQETQYF.

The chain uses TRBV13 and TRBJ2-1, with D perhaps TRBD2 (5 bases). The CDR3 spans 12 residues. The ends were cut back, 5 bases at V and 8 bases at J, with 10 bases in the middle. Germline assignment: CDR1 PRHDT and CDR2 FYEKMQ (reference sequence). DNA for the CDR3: TGTGCCAGCAGCCGTCGGACTGATGAGCAGTTCTTC. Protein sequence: CASSRRTDEQFF.

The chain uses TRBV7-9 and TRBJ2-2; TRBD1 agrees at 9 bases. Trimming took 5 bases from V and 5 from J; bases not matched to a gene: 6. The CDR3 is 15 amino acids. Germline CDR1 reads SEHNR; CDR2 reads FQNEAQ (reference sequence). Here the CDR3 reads CASSPQGAGTGELFF. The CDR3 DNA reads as TGTGCCAGCAGCCCACAGGGGGCAGGGACCGGGGAGCTGTTTTTT.

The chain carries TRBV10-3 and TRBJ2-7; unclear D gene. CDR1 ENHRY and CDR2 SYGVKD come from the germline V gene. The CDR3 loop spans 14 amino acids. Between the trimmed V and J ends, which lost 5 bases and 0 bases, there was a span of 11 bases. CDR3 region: CAISNRSSSYEQYF. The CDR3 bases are TGTGCCATCAGTAATCGTTCGAGCTCCTACGAGCAGTACTTC.

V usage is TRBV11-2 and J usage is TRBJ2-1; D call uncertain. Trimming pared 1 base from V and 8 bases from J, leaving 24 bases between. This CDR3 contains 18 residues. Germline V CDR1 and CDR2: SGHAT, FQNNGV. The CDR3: CASSLAFRFLNRLDEQFF. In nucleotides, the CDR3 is TGTGCCAGCAGCTTAGCGTTTAGATTCCTAAATCGCCTGGATGAGCAGTTCTTC.

The DNA of the CDR3 is TGTGCCAGCAGCTTAGACGCGGGAGGGAACACCGGGGAGCTGTTTTTT. Its translation is CASSLDAGGNTGELFF. The J gene is TRBJ2-2, the V gene TRBV7-2; TRBD2 matches 8 bases. V lost 1 base and J lost 1; bases outside the gene matches: 2. This CDR3 has 16 amino acids. Germline V CDR1 and CDR2: SGHTA, FQGNSA.

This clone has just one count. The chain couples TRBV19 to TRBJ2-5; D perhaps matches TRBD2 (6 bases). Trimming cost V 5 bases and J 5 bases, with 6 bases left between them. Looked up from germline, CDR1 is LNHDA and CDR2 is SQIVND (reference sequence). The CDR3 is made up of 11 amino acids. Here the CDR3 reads CASSRGETQYF. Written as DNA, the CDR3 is TGTGCCAGTAGTCGGGGGGAGACCCAGTACTTC.

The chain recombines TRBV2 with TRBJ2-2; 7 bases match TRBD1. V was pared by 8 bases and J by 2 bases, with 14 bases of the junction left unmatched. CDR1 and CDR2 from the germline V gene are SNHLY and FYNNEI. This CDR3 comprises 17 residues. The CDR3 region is CASGSPDRDANTGELFF. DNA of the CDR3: TGTGCCAGCGGCTCCCCCGACAGGGACGCCAACACCGGGGAGCTGTTTTTT.

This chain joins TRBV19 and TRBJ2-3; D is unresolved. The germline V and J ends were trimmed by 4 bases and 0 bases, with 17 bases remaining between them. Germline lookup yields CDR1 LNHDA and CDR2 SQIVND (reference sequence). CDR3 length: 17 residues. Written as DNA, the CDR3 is TGTGCCAGTAGTACCCTGAAAAGCGTGTCTAGCACAGATACGCAGTATTTT. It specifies CASSTLKSVSSTDTQYF.

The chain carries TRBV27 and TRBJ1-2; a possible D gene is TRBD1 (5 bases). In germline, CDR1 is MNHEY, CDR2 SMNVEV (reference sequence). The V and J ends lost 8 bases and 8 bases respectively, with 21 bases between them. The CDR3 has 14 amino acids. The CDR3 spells CASRSTGTDFGYTF. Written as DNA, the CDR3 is TGTGCCAGCCGCTCTACCGGGACTGATTTCGGCTACACCTTC.

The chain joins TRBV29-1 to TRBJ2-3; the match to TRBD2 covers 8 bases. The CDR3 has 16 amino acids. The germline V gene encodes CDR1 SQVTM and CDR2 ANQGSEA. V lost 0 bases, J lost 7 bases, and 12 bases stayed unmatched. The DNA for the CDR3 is TGCAGCGTTGAAGATCGGAGTAGCGGGATTGTAAATACGCAGTATTTT. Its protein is CSVEDRSSGIVNTQYF.

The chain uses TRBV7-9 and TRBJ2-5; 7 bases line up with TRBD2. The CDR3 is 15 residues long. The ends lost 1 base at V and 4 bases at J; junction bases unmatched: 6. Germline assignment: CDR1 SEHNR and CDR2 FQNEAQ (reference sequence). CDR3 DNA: TGTGCCAGCAGCTTAGAAATCGGGAGGTCAGAGACCCAGTACTTC. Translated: CASSLEIGRSETQYF.

This CDR3 is CASSPPRQGGYSGNTIYF. The CDR3 DNA sequence: TGTGCCAGCAGCCCCCCGCGACAGGGGGGCTACTCTGGAAACACCATATATTTT. The rearrangement links TRBV9 to TRBJ1-3, with 9 bases that match TRBD1. The ends lost 4 bases at V and 0 bases at J; junction bases unmatched: 11. CDR1 SGDLS and CDR2 YYNGEE come from the germline V gene. The CDR3 consists of 18 residues.